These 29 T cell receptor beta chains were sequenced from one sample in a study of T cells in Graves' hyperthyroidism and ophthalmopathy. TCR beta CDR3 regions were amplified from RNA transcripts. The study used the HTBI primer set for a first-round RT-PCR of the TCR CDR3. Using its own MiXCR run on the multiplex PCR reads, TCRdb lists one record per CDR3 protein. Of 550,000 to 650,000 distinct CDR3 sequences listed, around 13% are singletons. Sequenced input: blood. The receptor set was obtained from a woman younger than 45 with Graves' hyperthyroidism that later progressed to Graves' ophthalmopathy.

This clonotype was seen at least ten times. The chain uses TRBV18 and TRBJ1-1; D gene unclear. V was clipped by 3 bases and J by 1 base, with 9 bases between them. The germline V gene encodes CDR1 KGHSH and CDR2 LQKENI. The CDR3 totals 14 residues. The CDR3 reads CASSPQSGNTEAFF. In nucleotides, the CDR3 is TGTGCCAGCTCACCCCAGAGCGGGAACACTGAAGCTTTCTTT.

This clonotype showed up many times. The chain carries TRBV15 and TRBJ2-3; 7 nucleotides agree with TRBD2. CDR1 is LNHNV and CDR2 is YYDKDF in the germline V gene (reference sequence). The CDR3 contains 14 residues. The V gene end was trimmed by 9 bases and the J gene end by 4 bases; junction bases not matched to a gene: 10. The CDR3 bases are TGTGCCACTACTTGGGCGGGAGTGGCAGATACGCAGTATTTT. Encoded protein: CATTWAGVADTQYF.

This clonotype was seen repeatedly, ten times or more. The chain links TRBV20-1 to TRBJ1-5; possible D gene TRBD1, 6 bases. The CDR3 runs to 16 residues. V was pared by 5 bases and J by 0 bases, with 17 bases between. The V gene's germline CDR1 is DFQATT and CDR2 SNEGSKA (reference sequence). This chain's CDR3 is CSARNLDSDSNQPQHF. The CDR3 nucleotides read TGCAGTGCTCGAAACCTGGACAGCGATAGCAATCAGCCCCAGCATTTT.

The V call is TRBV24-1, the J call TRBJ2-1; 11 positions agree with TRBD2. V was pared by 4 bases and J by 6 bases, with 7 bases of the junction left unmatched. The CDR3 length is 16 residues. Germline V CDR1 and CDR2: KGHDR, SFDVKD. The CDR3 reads CATSEIAGGFVNEQFF. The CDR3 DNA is TGTGCCACCAGTGAAATAGCGGGGGGGTTTGTCAATGAGCAGTTCTTC.

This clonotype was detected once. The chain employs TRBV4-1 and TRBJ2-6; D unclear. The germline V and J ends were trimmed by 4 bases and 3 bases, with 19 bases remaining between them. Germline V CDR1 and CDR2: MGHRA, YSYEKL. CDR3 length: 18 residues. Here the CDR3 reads CASSRRRPDSLGANVLTF. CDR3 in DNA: TGCGCCAGCAGCCGTAGAAGACCCGACTCTCTTGGGGCCAACGTCCTGACTTTC.

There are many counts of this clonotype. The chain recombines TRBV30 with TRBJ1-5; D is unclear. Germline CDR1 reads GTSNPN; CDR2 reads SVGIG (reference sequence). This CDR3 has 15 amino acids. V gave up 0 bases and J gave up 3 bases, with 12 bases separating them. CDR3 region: CAWSVPGETNQPQHF. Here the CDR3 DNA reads TGTGCCTGGAGTGTACCCGGGGAGACCAATCAGCCCCAGCATTTT.

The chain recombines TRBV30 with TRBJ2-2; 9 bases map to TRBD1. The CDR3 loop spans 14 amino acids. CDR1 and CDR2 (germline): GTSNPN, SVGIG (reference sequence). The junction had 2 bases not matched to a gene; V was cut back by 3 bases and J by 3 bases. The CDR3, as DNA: TGTGCCTGGAGGGGGGACAGGGACACCGGGGAGCTGTTTTTT. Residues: CAWRGDRDTGELFF.

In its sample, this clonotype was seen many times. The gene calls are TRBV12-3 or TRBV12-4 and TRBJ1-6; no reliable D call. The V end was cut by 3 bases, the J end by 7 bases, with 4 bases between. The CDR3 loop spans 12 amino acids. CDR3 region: CASSLRNSPLHF. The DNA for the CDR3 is TGTGCCAGCAGTTTGCGGAATTCACCCCTCCACTTT.

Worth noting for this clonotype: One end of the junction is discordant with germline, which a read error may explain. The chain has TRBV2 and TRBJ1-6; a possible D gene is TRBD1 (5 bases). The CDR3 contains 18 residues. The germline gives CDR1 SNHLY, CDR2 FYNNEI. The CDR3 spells CASSLRGGGSSYNSSLHF. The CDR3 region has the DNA TGTGCCAGCAGCCTCCGTGGGGGAGGGAGCTCCTATAATTCATCCCTCCACTTT.

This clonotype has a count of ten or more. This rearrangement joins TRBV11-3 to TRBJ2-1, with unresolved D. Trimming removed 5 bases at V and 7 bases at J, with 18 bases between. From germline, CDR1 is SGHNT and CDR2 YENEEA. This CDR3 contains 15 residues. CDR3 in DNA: TGTGCCAGCAGCCCACCAGACACCGGGTTGAATGAGCAGTTCTTC. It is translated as CASSPPDTGLNEQFF.

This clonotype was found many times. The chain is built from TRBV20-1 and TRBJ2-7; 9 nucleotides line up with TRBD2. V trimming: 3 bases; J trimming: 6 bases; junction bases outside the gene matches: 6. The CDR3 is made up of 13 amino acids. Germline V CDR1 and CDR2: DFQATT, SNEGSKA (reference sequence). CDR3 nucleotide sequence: TGCAGTGCTAGTCCGGGACTAGCAAGCGAGCAGTACTTC. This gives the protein CSASPGLASEQYF.

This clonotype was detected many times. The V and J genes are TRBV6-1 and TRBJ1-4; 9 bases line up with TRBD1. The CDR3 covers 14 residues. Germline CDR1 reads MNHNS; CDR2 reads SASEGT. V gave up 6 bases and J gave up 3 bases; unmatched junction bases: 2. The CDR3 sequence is CASRQGASNEKLFF. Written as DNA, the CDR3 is TGTGCCAGCAGACAGGGGGCTTCTAATGAAAAACTGTTTTTT.

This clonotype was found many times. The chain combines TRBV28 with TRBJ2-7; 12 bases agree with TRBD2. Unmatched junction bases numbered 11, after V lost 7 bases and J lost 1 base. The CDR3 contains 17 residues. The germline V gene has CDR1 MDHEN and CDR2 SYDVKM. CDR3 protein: CASTKLAGGSYSYEQYF. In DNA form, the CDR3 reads TGTGCCAGCACCAAACTAGCGGGAGGTTCCTATTCCTACGAGCAGTACTTC. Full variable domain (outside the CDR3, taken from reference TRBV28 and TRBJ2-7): DVKVTQSSRYLVKRTGEKVFLECVQDMDHENMFWYRQDPGLGLRLIYFSYDVKMKEKGDIPEGYSVSREKKERFSLILESASTNQTSMYLCASTKLAGGSYSYEQYFGPGTRLTVT.

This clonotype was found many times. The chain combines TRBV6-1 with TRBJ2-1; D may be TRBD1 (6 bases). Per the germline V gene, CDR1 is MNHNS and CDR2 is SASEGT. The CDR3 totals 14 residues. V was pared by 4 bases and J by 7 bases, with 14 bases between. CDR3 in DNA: TGTGCCAGCAGTGGTGGGGGCCAAGCAAATGAGCAGTTCTTC. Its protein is CASSGGGQANEQFF.

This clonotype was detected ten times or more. CDR3 in amino acids: CSALSGEKLFF. The CDR3 nucleotides are TGCAGTGCTCTTTCGGGTGAAAAACTGTTTTTT. The chain couples TRBV20-1 to TRBJ1-4; no clear D. CDR3 length equals 11 residues. Trimming cost V 5 bases and J 7 bases, with 8 bases left between them. Germline-derived CDR1 and CDR2 are DFQATT and SNEGSKA (reference sequence).

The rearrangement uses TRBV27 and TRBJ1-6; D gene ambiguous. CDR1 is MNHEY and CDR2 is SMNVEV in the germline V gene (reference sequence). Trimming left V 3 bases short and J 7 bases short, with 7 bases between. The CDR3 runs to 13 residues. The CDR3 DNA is TGTGCCAGCAGTTTCGGTAGCAATTCACCCCTCCACTTT. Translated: CASSFGSNSPLHF.

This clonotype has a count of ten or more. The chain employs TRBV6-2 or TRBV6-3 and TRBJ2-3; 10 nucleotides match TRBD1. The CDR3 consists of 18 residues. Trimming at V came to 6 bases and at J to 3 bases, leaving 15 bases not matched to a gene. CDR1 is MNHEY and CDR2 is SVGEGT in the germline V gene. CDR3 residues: CASSAGQGNSLGTDTQYF. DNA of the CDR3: TGTGCCAGCAGCGCGGGACAGGGGAATAGTCTTGGGACAGATACGCAGTATTTT.

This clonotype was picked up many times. CDR3: CASSITGTGKSYEQYF. In DNA, the CDR3 is TGTGCCAGCAGTATCACCGGGACAGGGAAATCCTACGAGCAGTACTTC. The rearrangement uses TRBV28 and TRBJ2-7; 9 nucleotides agree with TRBD1. Losses at the gene ends were 5 bases for V and 1 base for J; bases not matched to a gene: 9. The CDR3 runs 16 residues. CDR1 is MDHEN, CDR2 SYDVKM, per germline.

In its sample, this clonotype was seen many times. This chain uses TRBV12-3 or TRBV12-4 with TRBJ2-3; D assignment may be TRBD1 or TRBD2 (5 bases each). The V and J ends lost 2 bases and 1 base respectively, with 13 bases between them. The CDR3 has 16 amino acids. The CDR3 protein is CASSLHLQGGTDTQYF. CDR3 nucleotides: TGTGCCAGCAGTTTACACTTGCAGGGAGGCACAGATACGCAGTATTTT.

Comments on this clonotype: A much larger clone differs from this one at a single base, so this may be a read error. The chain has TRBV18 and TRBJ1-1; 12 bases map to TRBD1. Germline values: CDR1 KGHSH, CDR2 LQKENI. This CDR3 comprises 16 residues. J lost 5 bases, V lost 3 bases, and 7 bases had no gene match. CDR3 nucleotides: TGTGCCAGCTCACCGGTTGTGGGACAGGGGGCGACTGAAGCTTTCTTT. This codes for CASSPVVGQGATEAFF. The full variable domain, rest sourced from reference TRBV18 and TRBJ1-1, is NAGVMQNPRHLVRRRGQEARLRCSPMKGHSHVYWYRQLPEEGLKFMVYLQKENIIDESGMPKERFSAEFPKEGPSILRIQQVVRGDSAAYFCASSPVVGQGATEAFFGQGTRLTVV.

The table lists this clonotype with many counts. In nucleotides, the CDR3 is TGTGCCAGCACCCAACCGGCCAGGGGATTCGGCTACACCTTC. It translates to CASTQPARGFGYTF. The genes are TRBV6-2 or TRBV6-3 and TRBJ1-2; possible D gene TRBD1, 6 bases. The V end was cut by 7 bases, the J end by 8 bases, with 20 bases between. This CDR3 has 14 residues. Germline-derived CDR1 and CDR2 are MNHEY and SVGEGT.

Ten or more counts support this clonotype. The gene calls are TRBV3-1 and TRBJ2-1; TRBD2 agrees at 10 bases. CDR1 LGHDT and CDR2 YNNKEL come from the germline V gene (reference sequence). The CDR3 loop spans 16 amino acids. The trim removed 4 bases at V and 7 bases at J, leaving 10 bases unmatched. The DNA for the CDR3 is TGTGCCAGCAGCCTTGCCAGCGGGAGGGGTGGGAATGAGCAGTTCTTC. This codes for CASSLASGRGGNEQFF.

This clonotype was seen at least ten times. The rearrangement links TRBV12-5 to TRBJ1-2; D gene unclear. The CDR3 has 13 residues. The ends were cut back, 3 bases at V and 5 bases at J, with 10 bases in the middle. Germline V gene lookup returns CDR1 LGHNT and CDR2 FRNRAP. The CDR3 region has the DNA TGTGCTAGTGGTTTTGTGGCGGCTTATGGCTACACCTTC. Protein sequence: CASGFVAAYGYTF.

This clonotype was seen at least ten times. In nucleotides, the CDR3 is TGTGCCAGCAGTTTCGGGGGAGTGAATGAAAAACTGTTTTTT. This translates into CASSFGGVNEKLFF. The chain has TRBV27 and TRBJ1-4; a weak D match, TRBD1 (5 bases). Per the germline V gene, CDR1 is MNHEY and CDR2 is SMNVEV (reference sequence). CDR3 length: 14 residues. Trimming shortened V by 3 bases and J by 5 bases, and 10 bases separated the two germline ends.

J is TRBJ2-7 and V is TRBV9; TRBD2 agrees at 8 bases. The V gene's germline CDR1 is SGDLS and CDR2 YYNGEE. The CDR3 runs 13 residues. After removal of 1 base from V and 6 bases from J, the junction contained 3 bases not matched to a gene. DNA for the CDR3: TGTGCCAGCAGCGTATCGGGAGGGGTCGAGCAGTACTTC. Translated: CASSVSGGVEQYF.

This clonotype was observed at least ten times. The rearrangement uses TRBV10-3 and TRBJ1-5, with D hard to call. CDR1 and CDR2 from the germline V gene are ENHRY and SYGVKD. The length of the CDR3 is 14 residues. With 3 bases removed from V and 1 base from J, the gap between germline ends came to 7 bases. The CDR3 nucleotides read TGTGCCATCAGTGAAGACCCAAGCAATCAGCCCCAGCATTTT. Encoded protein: CAISEDPSNQPQHF.

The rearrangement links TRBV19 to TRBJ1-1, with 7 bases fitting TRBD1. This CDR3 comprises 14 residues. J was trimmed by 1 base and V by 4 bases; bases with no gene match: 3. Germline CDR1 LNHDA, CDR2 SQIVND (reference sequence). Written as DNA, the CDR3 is TGTGCCAGTAGTAAGGGACAGCCGAACACTGAAGCTTTCTTT. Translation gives CASSKGQPNTEAFF.

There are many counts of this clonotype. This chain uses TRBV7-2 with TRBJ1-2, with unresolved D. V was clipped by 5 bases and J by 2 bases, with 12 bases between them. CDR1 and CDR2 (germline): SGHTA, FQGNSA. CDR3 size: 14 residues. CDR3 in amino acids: CASSHISENYGYTF. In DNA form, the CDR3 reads TGTGCCAGCAGCCACATATCTGAAAACTATGGCTACACCTTC.

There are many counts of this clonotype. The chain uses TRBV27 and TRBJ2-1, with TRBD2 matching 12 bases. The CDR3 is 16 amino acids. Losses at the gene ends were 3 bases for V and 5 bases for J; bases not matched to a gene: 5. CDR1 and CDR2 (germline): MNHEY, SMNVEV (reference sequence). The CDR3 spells CASSLTSGSLHNEQFF. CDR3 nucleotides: TGTGCCAGCAGTTTGACTAGCGGGAGTCTCCACAATGAGCAGTTCTTC.